This T cell receptor beta chain was captured in a study of memory CD4+ T cells and cytomegalovirus serostatus. Assay: immunoSEQ multiplex PCR; the TCRdb copy retains only in-frame clones and omits some. The profile shows about 50,000 clones, roughly 80% of them singletons. The sort gate was single viable CD3+CD4+CD8-CD45RO+ cells for memory CD4+ T cells. The germline V gene encodes CDR1 ENHRY and CDR2 SYGVKD. This CDR3 contains 12 residues. Trimming removed 3 bases at V and 8 bases at J, with 10 bases between. The specimen sequenced was memory CD4+ T cells from blood. The receptor was isolated from an adult in good health and CMV-seronegative. This chain links TRBV10-3 with TRBJ1-2; D is unclear. As DNA, the CDR3 is TGTGCCATCAGTGATGGCAGGAGGGGCTACACCTTC. It encodes CAISDGRRGYTF.